These 21 T cell receptor beta chains share one sample of origin, sequenced in a study of blood T cell repertoires in COVID-19. Data came from immunoSEQ multiplex PCR; TCRdb stores just in-frame clones and leaves some out. Counted here are tens of thousands of clones, about 90% occurring once; the ten biggest clones make up about 4.6%. Sequencing was performed on peripheral blood. Receptors were obtained from a human donor in a cohort sampled during active COVID-19.

The CDR3 sequence: CASRLQDSNEKLFF. Here the CDR3 DNA reads TGTGCCAGCAGACTACAGGATTCTAATGAAAAACTGTTTTTT. V and J are TRBV6-5 and TRBJ1-4, with a tentative D call TRBD1 (5 bases). The length of the CDR3 is 14 residues. The germline gives CDR1 MNHEY, CDR2 SVGAGI. V was clipped by 6 bases and J by 3 bases, with 11 bases between them.

There are a few counts of this clone. V usage is TRBV6-5 and J usage is TRBJ1-6, with D uncertain. The CDR3 consists of 12 residues. V was clipped by 8 bases and J by 7 bases, with 9 bases between them. Germline lookup yields CDR1 MNHEY and CDR2 SVGAGI. CDR3 in amino acids: CASGSSNSPLHF. The CDR3, as DNA: TGTGCCAGCGGGAGTTCGAATTCACCCCTCCACTTT.

The chain joins TRBV29-1 to TRBJ1-1, with a possible D match to TRBD1 (6 bases). The CDR3 covers 14 residues. The germline V gene encodes CDR1 SQVTM and CDR2 ANQGSEA. Trimming left V 3 bases short and J 2 bases short, with 13 bases between. The CDR3 DNA reads as TGCAGCGTTGAGGGGCCACAGGGTAACACTGAAGCTTTCTTT. This translates into CSVEGPQGNTEAFF.

The V and J genes are TRBV28 and TRBJ1-2; 7 bases match TRBD1. V trimming: 6 bases; J trimming: 1 base; junction bases outside the gene matches: 2. This CDR3 contains 13 residues. Germline V gene data show CDR1 as MDHEN and CDR2 as SYDVKM. CDR3 in amino acids: CASSSGGNYGYTF. CDR3 sequence (DNA): TGTGCCAGCAGCTCAGGGGGTAACTATGGCTACACCTTC.

This chain joins TRBV6-1 and TRBJ2-3; 11 bases align to TRBD2. V lost 2 bases to trimming and J lost 4 bases; unmatched junction nucleotides: 5. The CDR3 sequence is 16 residues long. Germline assignment: CDR1 MNHNS and CDR2 SASEGT. CDR3: CASSELAGGNSDTQYF. The CDR3, as DNA: TGTGCCAGCAGTGAACTAGCGGGAGGTAATTCAGATACGCAGTATTTT.

The chain uses TRBV24-1 and TRBJ1-2; D possibly corresponds to TRBD1 (5 bases). Trimming stripped 10 bases from V and 3 bases from J, with 8 bases between. This CDR3 has 11 amino acids. Germline V lookup: CDR1 KGHDR, CDR2 SFDVKD. CDR3 bases: TGTGCCACTGGGACTGACTATGGCTACACCTTC. The encoded protein is CATGTDYGYTF.

This rearrangement joins TRBV6-1 to TRBJ2-5; 7 bases align to TRBD1. Per the germline V gene, CDR1 is MNHNS and CDR2 is SASEGT. The V and J ends lost 2 bases and 3 bases, in that order; junction bases with no gene match: 6. CDR3 length: 15 amino acids. CDR3 sequence (DNA): TGTGCCAGCAGTGAACCCATAACAGGGGAAGAGACCCAGTACTTC. Translated: CASSEPITGEETQYF.

V gene TRBV6-6 combines with J gene TRBJ1-3, with 9 positions matching TRBD1. With 5 bases clipped from V and 2 bases from J, the junction kept 10 bases outside the gene matches. Germline CDR1 is MNHNY and CDR2 is SVGAGI (reference sequence). CDR3 size: 17 residues. Here the CDR3 reads CASSRFRDRAAGNTIYF. In nucleotides, the CDR3 is TGTGCCAGCAGTAGATTCCGGGACAGGGCGGCTGGAAACACCATATATTTT.

The chain joins TRBV6-5 to TRBJ1-2; D gene uncertain. The V end lost 4 bases, the J end lost 9 bases, and 9 bases lay between the germline ends. The CDR3 is made up of 11 amino acids. CDR1 and CDR2 (germline): MNHEY, SVGAGI. The CDR3 region is CASSSGLRYTF. The DNA of the CDR3 is TGTGCCAGCAGTTCAGGTCTGCGCTACACCTTC.

CDR3 nucleotides: TGTGCCAGCAGCTCGAGTCCGGGTAGCACAGATACGCAGTATTTT. Protein product: CASSSSPGSTDTQYF. The rearrangement links TRBV9 to TRBJ2-3; D call uncertain. The CDR3 is made up of 15 amino acids. V was trimmed by 4 bases and J by 0 bases, leaving 12 bases between them. CDR1 is SGDLS, CDR2 YYNGEE, per germline.

This clone came up a few times. The gene calls are TRBV4-1 and TRBJ1-2, with 9 nucleotides matching TRBD1. Germline assignment: CDR1 MGHRA and CDR2 YSYEKL. There are 14 residues in the CDR3. Trimming removed 7 bases from V and 9 bases from J; junction bases left unmatched: 12. This CDR3 reads CASTPGQGVISYTF. CDR3 coding DNA: TGCGCCAGCACCCCGGGACAGGGAGTAATAAGCTACACCTTC.

V and J are TRBV5-1 and TRBJ2-1; tentative D call: TRBD1 (6 bases). V was clipped by 5 bases and J by 5 bases, with 17 bases between them. Germline lookup yields CDR1 SGHRS and CDR2 YFSETQ. The CDR3 loop spans 15 amino acids. The CDR3 is CASRPQGGRHNEQFF. The DNA for the CDR3 is TGCGCCAGCAGACCACAGGGTGGGCGGCACAATGAGCAGTTCTTC.

This chain joins TRBV5-6 and TRBJ2-2; D remains ambiguous. The germline CDR1 and CDR2 sequences are SGHDT and YYEEEE. This CDR3 region has 14 residues. V was pared by 0 bases and J by 2 bases, with 5 bases between. CDR3 amino acids: CASSLGGNTGELFF. The DNA of the CDR3 is TGTGCCAGCAGCTTGGGAGGTAACACCGGGGAGCTGTTTTTT. The full variable domain, completed using reference TRBV5-6 and TRBJ2-2, is DAGVTQSPTHLIKTRGQQVTLRCSPKSGHDTVSWYQQALGQGPQFIFQYYEEEERQRGNFPDRFSGHQFPNYSSELNVNALLLGDSALYLCASSLGGNTGELFFGEGSRLTVL.

The V gene is TRBV30, the J gene TRBJ2-1; TRBD2 aligns across 10 bases. The V segment lost 1 base and the J segment 10 bases; nucleotides outside the gene matches: 13. The CDR3 is 16 amino acids. CDR1 and CDR2 (germline): GTSNPN, SVGIG (reference sequence). The CDR3 is CAWSATGTSDLREQFF. For the CDR3, the DNA is TGTGCCTGGAGTGCGACCGGGACTAGCGACCTTCGGGAGCAGTTCTTC.

The CDR3 loop reads CASSLQVGNQPQHF. CDR3 bases: TGTGCCAGCAGCTTACAGGTAGGCAATCAGCCCCAGCATTTT. The genes are TRBV5-6 and TRBJ1-5; TRBD1 is a possible D gene (5 bases). The germline V gene has CDR1 SGHDT and CDR2 YYEEEE. This CDR3 is built from 14 residues. V was cut by 2 bases and J by 2 bases, with 8 bases left in between.

The CDR3 nucleotides read TGTGCCAGCAGCCATGGCGGGCAGAACTCCTACGAGCAGTACTTC. Translated: CASSHGGQNSYEQYF. The rearrangement joins TRBV3-1 (or the pseudogene TRBV3-2) to TRBJ2-7; D perhaps matches TRBD2 (5 bases). Trimming removed 3 bases from V and 0 bases from J, with 12 bases in between. The CDR3 runs 15 residues. Germline loops: CDR1 LGHDT, CDR2 YNNKEL (reference sequence).

This clone was seen a handful of times. The chain employs TRBV7-8 and TRBJ1-1; D perhaps matches TRBD1 (6 bases). CDR1 and CDR2 (germline): SGHVS, FQNEAQ. This CDR3 comprises 13 residues. V was clipped by 4 bases and J by 4 bases, with 10 bases between them. DNA of the CDR3: TGTGCCAGCAGCTACAGGGTTGTCACTGAAGCTTTCTTT. Protein: CASSYRVVTEAFF.

The chain employs TRBV5-4 and TRBJ2-2, with D possibly being TRBD2 (6 bases). The CDR3 contains 16 residues. CDR1 and CDR2 (germline): SGHNT, YYREEE (reference sequence). The ends were cut back, 0 bases at V and 1 base at J, with 10 bases in the middle. Here the CDR3 DNA reads TGTGCCAGCAGCTTGGAGGGGACTTTGAACACCGGGGAGCTGTTTTTT. It codes for CASSLEGTLNTGELFF.

The chain recombines TRBV11-2 with TRBJ2-3, with D perhaps matching TRBD2 (6 bases). The germline V and J ends were trimmed by 5 bases and 2 bases, with 17 bases remaining between them. Germline assignment: CDR1 SGHAT and CDR2 FQNNGV. The length of the CDR3 is 16 residues. This chain's CDR3 is CASSTGTFLDTDTQYF. CDR3 coding DNA: TGTGCCAGCAGCACCGGGACTTTTCTCGACACAGATACGCAGTATTTT.

In this sample, this clone turned up once. The chain carries TRBV7-2 and TRBJ2-7; maybe TRBD2 (5 bases). This CDR3 contains 13 residues. The ends were cut back, 8 bases at V and 1 base at J, with 12 bases in the middle. Germline V gene sequence: CDR1 SGHTA, CDR2 FQGNSA. This CDR3 is CASRQGSSYEQYF. In DNA form, the CDR3 reads TGTGCCAGCCGGCAAGGGAGTTCCTACGAGCAGTACTTC.

The J gene is TRBJ2-7, the V gene TRBV27, with 10 positions matching TRBD2. The trim removed 8 bases at V and 3 bases at J, leaving 4 bases unmatched. The CDR3 totals 13 residues. Germline CDR1 reads MNHEY; CDR2 reads SMNVEV (reference sequence). The CDR3, as DNA: TGTGCCAGCCGTAGCGGGAGGAACTACGAGCAGTACTTC. It specifies CASRSGRNYEQYF.